The 15 T cell receptor beta chains listed next were all sequenced from one sample in a study of T cell changes during pregnancy in multiple sclerosis. The assay was immunoSEQ multiplex PCR, and TCRdb's table has in-frame clones only and misses some. The sample shows about 83,000 clones, roughly 96% of them seen only once. The starting material was peripheral blood, obtained in the second trimester of pregnancy. The receptors were sampled from a female donor with multiple sclerosis, enrolled in a pregnancy study.

The rearrangement uses TRBV18 and TRBJ1-2; no definite D call. V was trimmed by 6 bases and J by 7 bases, leaving 24 bases between them. The CDR3 totals 16 residues. Per the germline V gene, CDR1 is KGHSH and CDR2 is LQKENI. The CDR3 DNA reads TGTGCCAGCTCCTTCATGGAAAGAGGGTTCATGAGTGGCTACACCTTC. It encodes CASSFMERGFMSGYTF.

The gene calls are TRBV6-5 and TRBJ2-2, with TRBD2 as a possible D gene (5 bases). Trimming removed 2 bases at V and 1 base at J, with 8 bases between. CDR1 and CDR2 (germline): MNHEY, SVGAGI. The CDR3 totals 15 residues. The CDR3 here is CASSYRRGNTGELFF. CDR3 nucleotides: TGTGCCAGCAGTTACAGACGGGGGAACACCGGGGAGCTGTTTTTT.

The V and J genes are TRBV27 and TRBJ2-3; 11 positions match TRBD2. Trimming removed 5 bases from V and 7 bases from J; junction bases left unmatched: 5. The CDR3 is 14 amino acids. Germline CDR1 reads MNHEY; CDR2 reads SMNVEV (reference sequence). The CDR3 DNA is TGTGCCAGCAGTAAACTAGCGGGAGCGAATACGCAGTATTTT. Its translation: CASSKLAGANTQYF.

The genes are TRBV4-1 and TRBJ2-1; TRBD1 matches at 9 bases. The CDR3 sequence is 15 residues long. Looked up from germline, CDR1 is MGHRA and CDR2 is YSYEKL. The junction had 6 bases not matched to a gene; V was cut back by 6 bases and J by 3 bases. This CDR3 reads CASRAGTGLYNEQFF. CDR3 nucleotides: TGCGCCAGCAGAGCCGGGACAGGGCTCTACAATGAGCAGTTCTTC.

The J gene is TRBJ1-3, the V gene TRBV11-2, with 9 bases matching TRBD1. The CDR3 extends over 16 amino acids. V gave up 4 bases and J gave up 1 base; unmatched junction bases: 5. Germline V gene sequence: CDR1 SGHAT, CDR2 FQNNGV. The CDR3 protein is CASSWKQGASGNTIYF. The CDR3 DNA is TGTGCCAGCAGCTGGAAACAGGGGGCGTCTGGAAACACCATATATTTT. Filled out from reference TRBV11-2 and TRBJ1-3, the complete variable domain reads EAGVAQSPRYKIIEKRQSVAFWCNPISGHATLYWYQQILGQGPKLLIQFQNNGVVDDSQLPKDRFSAERLKGVDSTLKIQPAKLEDSAVYLCASSWKQGASGNTIYFGEGSWLTVV.

The rearrangement links TRBV4-1 to TRBJ2-2; 10 bases align to TRBD2. CDR1 MGHRA and CDR2 YSYEKL come from the germline V gene. The CDR3 loop spans 20 amino acids. With V trimmed by 0 bases and J by 4 bases, 14 bases remained unmatched. The CDR3 sequence is CASSQESVASGRGGTGELFF. The DNA for the CDR3 is TGCGCCAGCAGCCAAGAAAGTGTAGCTAGCGGGAGAGGTGGCACCGGGGAGCTGTTTTTT.

The chain uses TRBV5-6 and TRBJ2-7; D may be TRBD2 (5 bases). Trimming removed 3 bases from V and 0 bases from J, with 10 bases in between. There are 14 residues in the CDR3. The germline V gene encodes CDR1 SGHDT and CDR2 YYEEEE. The CDR3 DNA reads as TGTGCCAGCAGCTCCGGCGGGCCCTCCTACGAGCAGTACTTC. It translates to CASSSGGPSYEQYF. The variable domain in full, with the rest retrieved from reference TRBV5-6 and TRBJ2-7, is DAGVTQSPTHLIKTRGQQVTLRCSPKSGHDTVSWYQQALGQGPQFIFQYYEEEERQRGNFPDRFSGHQFPNYSSELNVNALLLGDSALYLCASSSGGPSYEQYFGPGTRLTVT.

CDR3 DNA sequence: TGTGCCAGCAGCCCCGGGACTAGCGGGAGTAGGGGTGAGCAGTTCTTC. Amino acid sequence: CASSPGTSGSRGEQFF. J is TRBJ2-1 and V is TRBV5-4; TRBD2 matches 14 bases. Trimming at V came to 4 bases and at J to 9 bases, leaving 9 bases not matched to a gene. There are 16 residues in the CDR3. CDR1 SGHNT and CDR2 YYREEE come from the germline V gene (reference sequence).

The chain links TRBV7-2 to TRBJ1-1; D is perhaps TRBD1 (6 bases). The germline gives CDR1 SGHTA, CDR2 FQGNSA. This CDR3 contains 14 residues. The ends were cut back, 4 bases at V and 2 bases at J, with 11 bases in the middle. The CDR3: CASSSQGRNTEAFF. DNA of the CDR3: TGTGCCAGCAGCTCACAGGGAAGAAACACTGAAGCTTTCTTT. Drawing the rest from reference TRBV7-2 and TRBJ1-1, the complete variable domain is GAGVSQSPSNKVTEKGKDVELRCDPISGHTALYWYRQSLGQGLEFLIYFQGNSAPDKSGLPSDRFSAERTGGSVSTLTIQRTQQEDSAVYLCASSSQGRNTEAFFGQGTRLTVV.

The rearrangement joins TRBV11-3 to TRBJ1-1, with a weak D call TRBD1 (6 bases). Deletions cut 5 bases from V and 7 bases from J, with 14 bases between. Germline V gives CDR1 SGHNT, CDR2 YENEEA. The CDR3 runs to 13 residues. CDR3 nucleotides: TGTGCCAGCAGCGCGGGGGGCCCGAATGAAGCTTTCTTT. Its protein product is CASSAGGPNEAFF.

As regards this clone: At one end the junction does not follow the germline gene, possibly because of a read error. The J gene is TRBJ2-2, the V gene TRBV6-5; D remains ambiguous. The germline gives CDR1 MNHEY, CDR2 SVGAGI. The CDR3 has 13 amino acids. CDR3 in DNA: TGTGCCAGCAGTTACCAGAACACCGAGGAGCTGTTTTTT. The encoded protein is CASSYQNTEELFF.

V gene TRBV9 combines with J gene TRBJ2-7; D gene ambiguous. The CDR3 covers 14 residues. Trimming stripped 0 bases from V and 0 bases from J, with 7 bases between. Germline V gene lookup returns CDR1 SGDLS and CDR2 YYNGEE. In nucleotides, the CDR3 is TGTGCCAGCAGCGTAGGCGCTGACTCCTACGAGCAGTACTTC. Protein: CASSVGADSYEQYF.

This chain uses TRBV7-3 with TRBJ2-2, with TRBD1 identical over 7 bases. J was trimmed by 5 bases and V by 4 bases; bases with no gene match: 7. Germline V gives CDR1 SGHTA, CDR2 FQGTGA. The CDR3 totals 15 residues. CDR3 residues: CASSSRTGRTGELFF. The CDR3 DNA is TGTGCCAGCAGCTCCCGGACAGGCAGAACCGGGGAGCTGTTTTTT.

This chain uses TRBV13 with TRBJ2-7, with 8 bases identical to TRBD2. Looked up from germline, CDR1 is PRHDT and CDR2 is FYEKMQ (reference sequence). J was trimmed by 2 bases and V by 3 bases; bases with no gene match: 3. The CDR3 extends over 14 amino acids. CDR3: CASSFGGDAYEQYF. The DNA for the CDR3 is TGTGCCAGCAGCTTCGGGGGGGACGCCTACGAGCAGTACTTC.

The chain carries TRBV23-1 and TRBJ2-1, with D perhaps matching TRBD2 (5 bases). TRBV23-1 is filed as an ORF, its function uncertain. The CDR3 is made up of 15 amino acids. V was clipped by 6 bases and J by 3 bases, with 15 bases between them. The CDR3 here is CASRQRRTHYNEQFF. The CDR3 nucleotides read TGCGCCAGCAGACAGCGGAGAACCCACTACAATGAGCAGTTCTTC.